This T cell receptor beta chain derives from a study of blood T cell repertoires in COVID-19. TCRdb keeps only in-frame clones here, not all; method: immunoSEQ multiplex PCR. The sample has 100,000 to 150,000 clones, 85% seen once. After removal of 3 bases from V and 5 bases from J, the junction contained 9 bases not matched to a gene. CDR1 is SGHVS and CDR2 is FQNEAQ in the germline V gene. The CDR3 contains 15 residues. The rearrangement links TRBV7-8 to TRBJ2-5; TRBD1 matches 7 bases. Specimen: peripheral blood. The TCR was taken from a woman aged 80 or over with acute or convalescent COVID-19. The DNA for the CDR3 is TGTGCCAGCAGCTTTAGCCGGGGACAGTATGAGACCCAGTACTTC. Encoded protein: CASSFSRGQYETQYF.